These 20 T cell receptor beta chains originate from one sample sequenced in a study of regulatory T cells in long-lasting Graves disease. The time point denotes: newly diagnosed GD, antithyroid drugs for less than 3 months. Construction of the TCR library relied on RNA isolated from PBMCs. Arm-PCR of CDR3 regions with iRepertoire HTBI primers generated TCR beta libraries. TCRdb fed the multiplex PCR reads into MiXCR, producing one record per CDR3 protein. The repertoire includes about 420,000 distinct CDR3 sequences, less than 20% of them detected once, and 20% to 25% sits in the top ten. The sample was also linked to a second study, of T cells in Graves' hyperthyroidism and ophthalmopathy.

This specimen consisted of peripheral blood mononuclear cells (PBMCs), obtained at new diagnosis, from a patient treated with antithyroid drugs. Receptors were obtained from a woman between 18 and 29 years old with Graves disease.

The sample holds one count of this clonotype. The V call is TRBV20-1, the J call TRBJ2-1; the D gene is possibly TRBD2 (6 bases). Germline V gene sequence: CDR1 DFQATT, CDR2 SNEGSKA (reference sequence). This CDR3 has 13 residues. V was pared by 6 bases and J by 6 bases, with 15 bases between. In nucleotides, the CDR3 is TGCAGTGCCCCCCCCGGGGGTTTCAATGAGCAGTTCTTC. It codes for CSAPPGGFNEQFF.

Many counts were recorded for this clonotype. The chain carries TRBV5-1 and TRBJ1-5; the D is unclear. The CDR3 contains 13 residues. CDR1 is SGHRS, CDR2 YFSETQ, per germline. The V gene lost 0 bases and the J gene lost 5 bases, with 6 bases spanning the gap. The CDR3 DNA reads as TGCGCCAGCAGCTTGGAGTTTGATCAGCCCCAGCATTTT. Protein sequence: CASSLEFDQPQHF.

In this sample, this clonotype turned up many times. V and J are TRBV7-2 and TRBJ2-3, with unresolved D. CDR1 is SGHTA and CDR2 is FQGNSA in the germline V gene. This CDR3 has 12 amino acids. V was trimmed by 5 bases and J by 2 bases, leaving 5 bases between them. DNA for the CDR3: TGTGCCAGCAGCCGGAACACAGATACGCAGTATTTT. Translating it yields CASSRNTDTQYF. The complete variable domain, with remaining parts taken from reference TRBV7-2 and TRBJ2-3, reads GAGVSQSPSNKVTEKGKDVELRCDPISGHTALYWYRQSLGQGLEFLIYFQGNSAPDKSGLPSDRFSAERTGGSVSTLTIQRTQQEDSAVYLCASSRNTDTQYFGPGTRLTVL.

The genes are TRBV18 and TRBJ2-6; D not certain. V gave up 3 bases and J gave up 2 bases, with 8 bases separating them. Germline V gene data show CDR1 as KGHSH and CDR2 as LQKENI. CDR3 size: 15 residues. The CDR3 DNA reads TGTGCCAGCTCACCCAAGACTGCTGGGGCCAACGTCCTGACTTTC. Its translation: CASSPKTAGANVLTF.

This chain links TRBV7-9 with TRBJ1-2; D not resolved. Trimming stripped 1 base from V and 1 base from J, with 7 bases between. The CDR3 consists of 14 residues. Germline CDR1 SEHNR, CDR2 FQNEAQ (reference sequence). The CDR3 is CASSLVYGNYGYTF. CDR3 nucleotide sequence: TGTGCCAGCAGCTTAGTTTACGGTAACTATGGCTACACCTTC.

The DNA of the CDR3 is TGTGCCAGCAGCTTAGGGAGGGGGGTATCGAACTATGGCTACACCTTC. It encodes CASSLGRGVSNYGYTF. The gene calls are TRBV7-9 and TRBJ1-2; possible D gene TRBD1, 6 bases. V was cut by 1 base and J by 2 bases, with 14 bases left in between. The germline CDR1 and CDR2 sequences are SEHNR and FQNEAQ (reference sequence). The CDR3 contains 16 residues.

The gene calls are TRBV29-1 and TRBJ1-1; maybe TRBD1 (5 bases). This CDR3 comprises 14 residues. Trimming stripped 4 bases from V and 1 base from J, with 13 bases between. Per the germline V gene, CDR1 is SQVTM and CDR2 is ANQGSEA. CDR3 nucleotide sequence: TGCAGCGTTGTCGCCGGGGGGAGGAACACTGAAGCTTTCTTT. Protein: CSVVAGGRNTEAFF.

This clonotype was seen many times. The V gene is TRBV11-3, the J gene TRBJ2-1; 10 bases match TRBD1. J was trimmed by 7 bases and V by 5 bases; bases with no gene match: 8. The CDR3 runs to 15 residues. The V gene's germline CDR1 is SGHNT and CDR2 YENEEA. CDR3 region: CASSHRQGARNEQFF. CDR3 in DNA: TGTGCCAGCAGCCATCGACAGGGGGCGAGGAATGAGCAGTTCTTC.

The V and J genes are TRBV20-1 and TRBJ1-5, with D possibly being TRBD1 (5 bases). This CDR3 has 15 residues. Germline CDR1 DFQATT, CDR2 SNEGSKA (reference sequence). Trimming pared 0 bases from V and 5 bases from J, leaving 14 bases between. The CDR3 region has the DNA TGCAGTGCTAGAGATGGATCAGGGACCCATCAGCCCCAGCATTTT. Translating gives CSARDGSGTHQPQHF.

A few counts support this clonotype. The V and J genes are TRBV11-3 and TRBJ1-2; D unclear. Germline lookup yields CDR1 SGHNT and CDR2 YENEEA. The length of the CDR3 is 14 residues. Trimming took 5 bases from V and 7 from J, leaving 17 bases between them. CDR3 sequence (DNA): TGTGCCAGCAGCCCGACCACGGCCGGATTTGGCTACACCTTC. This translates into CASSPTTAGFGYTF. Looking up the rest from reference TRBV11-3 and TRBJ1-2 gives the full variable domain: EAGVVQSPRYKIIEKKQPVAFWCNPISGHNTLYWYLQNLGQGPELLIRYENEEAVDDSQLPKDRFSAERLKGVDSTLKIQPAELGDSAVYLCASSPTTAGFGYTFGSGTRLTVV.

This clonotype was seen repeatedly, ten times or more. This chain links TRBV5-1 with TRBJ2-7; D unresolved. V was cut by 10 bases and J by 2 bases, with 16 bases left in between. CDR3 size: 13 residues. Germline loops: CDR1 SGHRS, CDR2 YFSETQ. CDR3 in amino acids: CAYTLSSPYEQYF. The DNA of the CDR3 is TGCGCCTACACGTTGAGCAGCCCCTACGAGCAGTACTTC.

The V call is TRBV7-9, the J call TRBJ2-2, with D perhaps TRBD2 (6 bases). CDR3 length: 18 amino acids. The germline V gene encodes CDR1 SEHNR and CDR2 FQNEAQ (reference sequence). Trimming took 0 bases from V and 3 from J, leaving 17 bases between them. The CDR3 here is CASSLARELGGDTGELFF. The CDR3 nucleotides read TGTGCCAGCAGCTTAGCCCGAGAACTTGGAGGGGACACCGGGGAGCTGTTTTTT.

This clonotype has ten or more counts. The V call is TRBV7-6, the J call TRBJ2-5; no clear D. CDR3 length: 15 residues. CDR1 SGHVS and CDR2 FNYEAQ come from the germline V gene. Trimming left V 1 base short and J 5 bases short, with 14 bases between. The CDR3, as DNA: TGTGCCAGCAGCTTAGTAGTAGGGAATTCTGAGACCCAGTACTTC. Amino acid sequence: CASSLVVGNSETQYF. Together with reference TRBV7-6 and TRBJ2-5, the CDR3 gives the full variable domain: GAGVSQSPRYKVTKRGQDVALRCDPISGHVSLYWYRQALGQGPEFLTYFNYEAQQDKSGLPNDRFSAERPEGSISTLTIQRTEQRDSAMYRCASSLVVGNSETQYFGPGTRLLVL.

This clonotype was observed many times. This rearrangement joins TRBV3-1 to TRBJ1-1; TRBD1 might be the D (5 bases). Trimming removed 0 bases at V and 1 base at J, with 12 bases between. Germline CDR1 and CDR2: LGHDT and YNNKEL (reference sequence). CDR3 length: 16 residues. CDR3: CASSQDHRSWNTEAFF. In nucleotides, the CDR3 is TGTGCCAGCAGCCAAGACCACAGGTCGTGGAACACTGAAGCTTTCTTT.

The table lists this clonotype with a few counts. The gene calls are TRBV27 and TRBJ2-7, with 7 positions matching TRBD1. Trimming at V came to 5 bases and at J to 2 bases, leaving 6 bases not matched to a gene. Germline V lookup: CDR1 MNHEY, CDR2 SMNVEV (reference sequence). The CDR3 is 14 residues long. CDR3 nucleotide sequence: TGTGCCAGCAGTATCGGACAGGATGCCTACGAGCAGTACTTC. It yields the protein CASSIGQDAYEQYF.

The chain uses TRBV4-1 and TRBJ2-1, with 7 bases identical to TRBD2. The CDR3 runs to 19 residues. Germline V gene sequence: CDR1 MGHRA, CDR2 YSYEKL. With V trimmed by 0 bases and J by 0 bases, 11 bases remained unmatched. The chain's CDR3 is CASSQDLGGGRGSYNEQFF. Written as DNA, the CDR3 is TGCGCCAGCAGCCAAGATCTCGGGGGTGGGAGGGGCTCCTACAATGAGCAGTTCTTC.

There are a few counts of this clonotype. The V and J genes are TRBV7-2 and TRBJ1-3, with D possibly TRBD1 on 5 matching bases. This CDR3 region has 16 residues. In germline, CDR1 is SGHTA, CDR2 FQGNSA. Trimming left V 4 bases short and J 0 bases short, with 13 bases between. DNA of the CDR3: TGTGCCAGCAGCTCCTGGGGACCGCTCTCTGGAAACACCATATATTTT. Residues: CASSSWGPLSGNTIYF.

The rearrangement joins TRBV7-9 to TRBJ2-1; TRBD1 aligns across 11 bases. The CDR3 contains 15 residues. V lost 6 bases to trimming and J lost 9 bases; unmatched junction nucleotides: 10. CDR1 SEHNR and CDR2 FQNEAQ come from the germline V gene (reference sequence). The CDR3 bases are TGTGCCAGCAGTAACCAGGACAGGGGGCGAGCTGAGCAGTTCTTC. It encodes CASSNQDRGRAEQFF.

This clonotype was counted a few times. The genes are TRBV6-1 and TRBJ1-5, with a weak D call TRBD1 (6 bases). Germline loops: CDR1 MNHNS, CDR2 SASEGT. The CDR3 is 15 amino acids. V was clipped by 2 bases and J by 7 bases, with 15 bases between them. CDR3 sequence (DNA): TGTGCCAGCAGTGAATTGGGGGGCAGGGAGCAGCCCCAGCATTTT. Its translation: CASSELGGREQPQHF.

V and J are TRBV5-1 and TRBJ2-1; D may match TRBD1 or TRBD2 (5 bases each). Germline CDR1 reads SGHRS; CDR2 reads YFSETQ. This CDR3 spans 15 amino acids. Trimming took off 4 bases at V and 6 bases at J, with 17 bases between the two ends. CDR3 nucleotide sequence: TGCGCCAGCAGCCCGGGACCGCGTGGGGTCAATGAGCAGTTCTTC. It codes for CASSPGPRGVNEQFF. Supplemented by reference TRBV5-1 and TRBJ2-1, the full variable domain reads KAGVTQTPRYLIKTRGQQVTLSCSPISGHRSVSWYQQTPGQGLQFLFEYFSETQRNKGNFPGRFSGRQFSNSRSEMNVSTLELGDSALYLCASSPGPRGVNEQFFGPGTRLTVL.